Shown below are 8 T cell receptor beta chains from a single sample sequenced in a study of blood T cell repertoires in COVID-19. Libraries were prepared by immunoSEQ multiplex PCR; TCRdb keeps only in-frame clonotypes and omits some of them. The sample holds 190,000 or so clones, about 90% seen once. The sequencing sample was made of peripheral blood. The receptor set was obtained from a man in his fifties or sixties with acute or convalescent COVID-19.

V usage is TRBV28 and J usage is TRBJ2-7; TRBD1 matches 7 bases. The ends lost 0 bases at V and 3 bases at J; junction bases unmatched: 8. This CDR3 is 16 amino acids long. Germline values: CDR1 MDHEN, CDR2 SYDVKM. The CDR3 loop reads CASSLWGENRGYEQYF. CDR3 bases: TGTGCCAGCAGTTTATGGGGAGAGAACAGGGGCTACGAGCAGTACTTC.

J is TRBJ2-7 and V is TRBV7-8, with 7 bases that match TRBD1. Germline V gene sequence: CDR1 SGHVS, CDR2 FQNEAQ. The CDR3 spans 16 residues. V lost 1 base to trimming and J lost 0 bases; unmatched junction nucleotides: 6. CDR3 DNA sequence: TGTGCCAGCAGCTTAGAACTAGGGGGCTACTCCTACGAGCAGTACTTC. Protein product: CASSLELGGYSYEQYF. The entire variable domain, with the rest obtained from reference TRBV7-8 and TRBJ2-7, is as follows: GAGVSQSPRYKVAKRGQDVALRCDPISGHVSLFWYQQALGQGPEFLTYFQNEAQLDKSGLPSDRFFAERPEGSVSTLKIQRTQQEDSAVYLCASSLELGGYSYEQYFGPGTRLTVT.

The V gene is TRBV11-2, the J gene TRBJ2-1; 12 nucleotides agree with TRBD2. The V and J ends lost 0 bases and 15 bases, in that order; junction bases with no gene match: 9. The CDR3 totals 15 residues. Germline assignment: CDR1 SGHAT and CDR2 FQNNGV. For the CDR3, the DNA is TGTGCCAGCAGCTTAGAGCCTAGCGGGAGGGCCGGGGGGTTCTTC. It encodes CASSLEPSGRAGGFF. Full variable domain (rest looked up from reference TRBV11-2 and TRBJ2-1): EAGVAQSPRYKIIEKRQSVAFWCNPISGHATLYWYQQILGQGPKLLIQFQNNGVVDDSQLPKDRFSAERLKGVDSTLKIQPAKLEDSAVYLCASSLEPSGRAGGFFGPGTRLTVL.

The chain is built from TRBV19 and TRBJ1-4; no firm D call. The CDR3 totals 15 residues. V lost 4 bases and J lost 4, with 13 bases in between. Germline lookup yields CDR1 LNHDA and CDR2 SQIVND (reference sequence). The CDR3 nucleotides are TGTGCCAGTAGTACAACAGAGATATATAATGAAAAACTGTTTTTT. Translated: CASSTTEIYNEKLFF.

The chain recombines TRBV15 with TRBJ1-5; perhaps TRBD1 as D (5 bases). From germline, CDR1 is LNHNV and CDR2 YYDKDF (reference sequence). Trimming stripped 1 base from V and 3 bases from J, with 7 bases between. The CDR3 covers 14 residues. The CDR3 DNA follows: TGTGCCACCAGCAGAGCCAGGGTCAATCAGCCCCAGCATTTT. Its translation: CATSRARVNQPQHF.

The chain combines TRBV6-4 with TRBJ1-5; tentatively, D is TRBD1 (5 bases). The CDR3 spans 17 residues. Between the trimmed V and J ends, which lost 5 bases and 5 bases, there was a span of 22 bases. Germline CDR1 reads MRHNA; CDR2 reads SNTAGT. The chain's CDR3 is CASSSGLPRDLYQPQHF. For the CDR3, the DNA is TGTGCCAGCAGTTCCGGCCTACCGCGGGACCTCTATCAGCCCCAGCATTTT.

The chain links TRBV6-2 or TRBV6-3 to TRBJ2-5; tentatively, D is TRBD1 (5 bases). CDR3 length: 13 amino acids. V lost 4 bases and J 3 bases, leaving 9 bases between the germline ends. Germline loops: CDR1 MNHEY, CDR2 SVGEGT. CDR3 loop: CASSSRQKETQYF. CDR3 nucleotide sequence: TGTGCCAGCAGTTCGCGACAGAAAGAGACCCAGTACTTC.

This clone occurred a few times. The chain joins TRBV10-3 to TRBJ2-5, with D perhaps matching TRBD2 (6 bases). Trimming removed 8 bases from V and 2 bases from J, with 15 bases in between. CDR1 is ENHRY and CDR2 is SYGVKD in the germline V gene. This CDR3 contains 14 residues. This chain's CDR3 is CAIGGGALQETQYF. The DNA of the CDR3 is TGTGCCATCGGTGGCGGGGCGCTTCAAGAGACCCAGTACTTC.